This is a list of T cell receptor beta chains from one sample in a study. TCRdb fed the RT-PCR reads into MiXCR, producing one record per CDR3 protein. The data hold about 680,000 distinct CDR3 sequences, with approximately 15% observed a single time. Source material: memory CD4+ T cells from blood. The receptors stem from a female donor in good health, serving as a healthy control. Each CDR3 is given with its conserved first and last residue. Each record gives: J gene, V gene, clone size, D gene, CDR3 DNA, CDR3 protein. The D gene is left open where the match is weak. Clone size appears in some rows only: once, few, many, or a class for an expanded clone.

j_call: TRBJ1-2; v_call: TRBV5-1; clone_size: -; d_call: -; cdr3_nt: TGCGCCAGCAGCTCCGCGAGTGGAACATCCTATGGCTACACCTTC; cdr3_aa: CASSSASGTSYGYTF
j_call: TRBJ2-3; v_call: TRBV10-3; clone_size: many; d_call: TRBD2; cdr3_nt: TGTGCCATCAGGGATCTTGGGGGAGGGCCTTCAGATACGCAGTATTTT; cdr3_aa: CAIRDLGGGPSDTQYF
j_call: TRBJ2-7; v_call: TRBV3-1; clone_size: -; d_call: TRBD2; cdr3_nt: TGTGCCACGACCTCTAGCGGGCGATCCTACGAGCAGTACTTC; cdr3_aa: CATTSSGRSYEQYF
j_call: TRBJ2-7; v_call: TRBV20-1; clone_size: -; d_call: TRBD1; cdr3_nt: TGCAGTGCTAGAGCCGGGACAGGGCGCGAGCAGTACTTC; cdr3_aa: CSARAGTGREQYF
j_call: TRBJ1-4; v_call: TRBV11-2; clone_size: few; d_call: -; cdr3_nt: TGTGCCAGCAGCTTGGGACGGGACTCCGGGGGTGAAAAACTGTTTTTT; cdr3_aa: CASSLGRDSGGEKLFF
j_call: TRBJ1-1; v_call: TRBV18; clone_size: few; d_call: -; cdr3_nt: TGTGCCAGCACGACAGATATTAACACTGAAGCTTTCTTT; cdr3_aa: CASTTDINTEAFF
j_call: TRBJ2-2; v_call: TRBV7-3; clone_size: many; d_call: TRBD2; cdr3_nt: TGTGCCAGCAGCCCCTCCCCGTGGACTAGCGGGGGCCCCGGGGAGCTGTTTTTT; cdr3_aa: CASSPSPWTSGGPGELFF
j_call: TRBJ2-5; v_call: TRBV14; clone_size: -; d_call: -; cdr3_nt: TGTGCCAGCAGCCAACGAAGGAGAGTGGAGGAGACCCAGTACTTC; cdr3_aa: CASSQRRRVEETQYF
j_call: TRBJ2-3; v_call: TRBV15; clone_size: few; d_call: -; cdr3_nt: TGTGCCACCAGCAGAGCAGGGGCAGGCACAGATACGCAGTATTTT; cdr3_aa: CATSRAGAGTDTQYF
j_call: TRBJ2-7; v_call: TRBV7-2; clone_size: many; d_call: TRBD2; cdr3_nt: TGTGCCAGCAGCCTTCCAGCGGGAGGGGGCGAGCAGTACTTC; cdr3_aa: CASSLPAGGGEQYF
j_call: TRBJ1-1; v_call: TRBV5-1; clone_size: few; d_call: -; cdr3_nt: TGCGCCAGCAGCTTGGCTTCAGGGAGTAGGACTGAAGCTTTCTTT; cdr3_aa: CASSLASGSRTEAFF
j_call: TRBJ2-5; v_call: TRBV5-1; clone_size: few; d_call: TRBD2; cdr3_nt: TGCGCCAGCAGCTGGGGCGAGCGGGACTGGCGTGAGACCCAGTACTTC; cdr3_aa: CASSWGERDWRETQYF
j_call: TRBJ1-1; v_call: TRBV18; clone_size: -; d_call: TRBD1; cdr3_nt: TGTGCCAGCTTACGGGACAGGGGCATGAACACTGAAGCTTTCTTT; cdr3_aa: CASLRDRGMNTEAFF
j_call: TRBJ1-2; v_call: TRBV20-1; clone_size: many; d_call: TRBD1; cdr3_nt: TGCAGTGCCTTCAGAACAGGGGGGAACTATGGCTACACCTTC; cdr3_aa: CSAFRTGGNYGYTF
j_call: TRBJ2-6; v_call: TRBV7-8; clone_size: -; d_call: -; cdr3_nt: TGTGCCAGCAGCTTAGATCGGGGGAGCTCTGGGGCCAACGTCCTGACTTTC; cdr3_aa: CASSLDRGSSGANVLTF
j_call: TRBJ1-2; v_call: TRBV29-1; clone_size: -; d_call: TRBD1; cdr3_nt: TGCAGCGTTGAGGCGACAGGGGGCTACACCTTC; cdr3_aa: CSVEATGGYTF
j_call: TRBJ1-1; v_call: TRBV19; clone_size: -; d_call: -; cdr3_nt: TGTGCCAGTAGTATTTCTTGGCAGGGGGAAGCTTTCTTT; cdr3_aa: CASSISWQGEAFF
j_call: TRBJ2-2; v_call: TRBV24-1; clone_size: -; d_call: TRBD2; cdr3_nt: TGTGCCACCAGGACTAGCGGGGGAAGAACCGGGGAGCTGTTTTTT; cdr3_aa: CATRTSGGRTGELFF
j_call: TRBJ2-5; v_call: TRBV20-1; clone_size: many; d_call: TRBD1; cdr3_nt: TGCAGTGCTTTGGGACAGGGGGAGACCCAGTACTTC; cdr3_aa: CSALGQGETQYF
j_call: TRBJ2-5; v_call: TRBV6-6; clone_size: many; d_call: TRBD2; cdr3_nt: TGTGCCAGCAGTTACCCTAGCGGGAGAGGAGAGACCCAGTACTTC; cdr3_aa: CASSYPSGRGETQYF